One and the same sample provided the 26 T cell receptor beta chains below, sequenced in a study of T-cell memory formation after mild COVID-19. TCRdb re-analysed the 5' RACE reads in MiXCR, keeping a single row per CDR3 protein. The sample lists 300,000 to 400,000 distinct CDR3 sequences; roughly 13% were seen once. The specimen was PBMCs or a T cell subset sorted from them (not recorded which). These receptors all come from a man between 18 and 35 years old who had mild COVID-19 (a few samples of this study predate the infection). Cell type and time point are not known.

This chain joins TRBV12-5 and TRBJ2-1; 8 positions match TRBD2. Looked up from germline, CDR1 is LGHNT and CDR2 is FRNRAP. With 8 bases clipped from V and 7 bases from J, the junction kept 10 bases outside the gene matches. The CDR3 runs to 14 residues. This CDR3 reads CASSRVGGANEQFF. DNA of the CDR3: TGTGCTAGTTCGCGGGTCGGGGGGGCGAATGAGCAGTTCTTC.

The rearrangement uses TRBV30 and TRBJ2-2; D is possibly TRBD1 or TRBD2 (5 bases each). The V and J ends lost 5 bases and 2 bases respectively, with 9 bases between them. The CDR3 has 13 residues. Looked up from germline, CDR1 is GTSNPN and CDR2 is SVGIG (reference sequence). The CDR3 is CAWGTVNTGELFF. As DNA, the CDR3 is TGTGCCTGGGGGACGGTAAACACCGGGGAGCTGTTTTTT.

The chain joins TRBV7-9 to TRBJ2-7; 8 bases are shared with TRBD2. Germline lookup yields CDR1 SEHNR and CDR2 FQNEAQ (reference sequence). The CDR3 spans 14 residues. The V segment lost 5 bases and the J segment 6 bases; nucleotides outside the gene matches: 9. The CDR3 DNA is TGTGCCAGCAGCCCCGGGGTAGCGGGGCGCGAGCAGTACTTC. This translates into CASSPGVAGREQYF.

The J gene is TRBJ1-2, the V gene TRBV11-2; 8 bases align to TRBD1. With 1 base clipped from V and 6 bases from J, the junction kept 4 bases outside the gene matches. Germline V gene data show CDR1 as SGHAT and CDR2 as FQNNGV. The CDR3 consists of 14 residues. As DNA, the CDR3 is TGTGCCAGCAGCTTAGGCGCAGGGGGCAATGGCTACACCTTC. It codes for CASSLGAGGNGYTF.

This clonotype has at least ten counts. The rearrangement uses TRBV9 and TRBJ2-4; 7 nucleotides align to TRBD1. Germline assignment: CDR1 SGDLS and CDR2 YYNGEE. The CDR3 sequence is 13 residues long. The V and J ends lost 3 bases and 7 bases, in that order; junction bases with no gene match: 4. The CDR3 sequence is CASSAYRGNIQYF. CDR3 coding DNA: TGTGCCAGCAGCGCCTACAGGGGTAACATTCAGTACTTC.

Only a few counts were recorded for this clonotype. CDR3 DNA sequence: TGTGCCAGCAGTTCCTGGGGCCAGCCCCAGCATTTT. The encoded protein is CASSSWGQPQHF. This rearrangement joins TRBV27 to TRBJ1-5; D possibly corresponds to TRBD1 (5 bases). The V gene lost 4 bases and the J gene lost 7 bases, with 8 bases spanning the gap. The CDR3 loop spans 12 amino acids. In germline, CDR1 is MNHEY, CDR2 SMNVEV (reference sequence).

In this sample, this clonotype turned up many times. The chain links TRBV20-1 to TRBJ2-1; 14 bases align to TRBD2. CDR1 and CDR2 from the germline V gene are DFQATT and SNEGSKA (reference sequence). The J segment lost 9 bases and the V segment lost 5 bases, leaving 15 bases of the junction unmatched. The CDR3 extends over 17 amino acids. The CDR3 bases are TGCAGTGCTTTCACTCCGGGACTAGCGGGGGCACTACTTGAGCAGTTCTTC. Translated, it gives CSAFTPGLAGALLEQFF.

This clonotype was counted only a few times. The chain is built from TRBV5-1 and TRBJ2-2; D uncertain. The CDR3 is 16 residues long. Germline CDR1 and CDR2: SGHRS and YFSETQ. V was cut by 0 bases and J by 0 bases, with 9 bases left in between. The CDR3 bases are TGCGCCAGCAGCTTGGGTCAGTTCGCGAACACCGGGGAGCTGTTTTTT. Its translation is CASSLGQFANTGELFF.

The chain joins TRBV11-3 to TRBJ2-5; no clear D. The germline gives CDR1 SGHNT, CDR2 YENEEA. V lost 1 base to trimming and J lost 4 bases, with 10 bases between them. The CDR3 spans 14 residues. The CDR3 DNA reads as TGTGCCAGCAGCTTAGGCGGAAGTCGAGAGACCCAGTACTTC. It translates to CASSLGGSRETQYF.

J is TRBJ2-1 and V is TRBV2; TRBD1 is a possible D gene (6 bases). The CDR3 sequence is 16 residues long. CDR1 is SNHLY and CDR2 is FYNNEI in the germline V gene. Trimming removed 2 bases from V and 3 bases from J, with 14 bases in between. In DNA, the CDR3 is TGTGCCAGCAGTGAAAGGGCAGGGGAGATCTACAATGAGCAGTTCTTC. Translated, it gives CASSERAGEIYNEQFF.

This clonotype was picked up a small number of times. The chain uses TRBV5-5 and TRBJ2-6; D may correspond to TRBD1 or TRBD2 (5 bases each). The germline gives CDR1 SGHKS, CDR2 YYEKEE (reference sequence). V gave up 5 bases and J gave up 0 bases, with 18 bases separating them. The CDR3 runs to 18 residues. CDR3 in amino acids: CASSRAGTENSGANVLTF. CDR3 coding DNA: TGTGCCAGCAGTCGTGCCGGGACCGAAAACTCTGGGGCCAACGTCCTGACTTTC.

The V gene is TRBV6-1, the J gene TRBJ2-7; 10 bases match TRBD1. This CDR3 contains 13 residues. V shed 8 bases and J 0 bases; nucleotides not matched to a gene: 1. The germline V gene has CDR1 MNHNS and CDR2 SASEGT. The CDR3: CASGDRGSYEQYV. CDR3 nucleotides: TGTGCCAGCGGGGACAGGGGCTCCTACGAGCAGTACGTC.

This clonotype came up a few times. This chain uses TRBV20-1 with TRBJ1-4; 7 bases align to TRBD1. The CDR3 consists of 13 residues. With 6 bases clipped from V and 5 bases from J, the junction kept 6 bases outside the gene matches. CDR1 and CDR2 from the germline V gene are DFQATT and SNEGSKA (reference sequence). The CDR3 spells CSAADRANEKLFF. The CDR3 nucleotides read TGCAGTGCCGCCGACAGGGCAAATGAAAAACTGTTTTTT.

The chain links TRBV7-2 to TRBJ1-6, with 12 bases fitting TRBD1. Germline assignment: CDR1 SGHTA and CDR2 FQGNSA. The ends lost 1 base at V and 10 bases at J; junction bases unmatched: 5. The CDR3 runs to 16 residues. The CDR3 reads CASSLVTGTGGSPLHF. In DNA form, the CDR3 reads TGTGCCAGCAGCTTAGTAACCGGGACAGGGGGCTCACCCCTCCACTTT.

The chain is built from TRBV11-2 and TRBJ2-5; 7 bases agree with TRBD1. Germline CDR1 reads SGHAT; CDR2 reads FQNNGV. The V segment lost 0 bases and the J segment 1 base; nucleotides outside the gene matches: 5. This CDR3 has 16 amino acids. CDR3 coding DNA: TGTGCCAGCAGCTTAGAGGCGACAGGGACCCAAGAGACCCAGTACTTC. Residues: CASSLEATGTQETQYF.

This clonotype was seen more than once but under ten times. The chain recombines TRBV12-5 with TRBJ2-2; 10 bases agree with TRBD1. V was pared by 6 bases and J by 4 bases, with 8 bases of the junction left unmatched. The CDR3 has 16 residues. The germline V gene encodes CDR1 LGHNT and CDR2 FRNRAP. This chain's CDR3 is CASGSATGGLTGELFF. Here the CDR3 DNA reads TGTGCTAGTGGCTCCGCGACAGGGGGCCTCACCGGGGAGCTGTTTTTT.

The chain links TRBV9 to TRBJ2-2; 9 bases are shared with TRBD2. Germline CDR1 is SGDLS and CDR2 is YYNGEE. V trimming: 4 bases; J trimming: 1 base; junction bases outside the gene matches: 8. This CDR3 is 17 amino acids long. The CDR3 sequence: CASSIPRGGENTGELFF. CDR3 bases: TGTGCCAGCAGCATACCTCGCGGGGGGGAGAACACCGGGGAGCTGTTTTTT.

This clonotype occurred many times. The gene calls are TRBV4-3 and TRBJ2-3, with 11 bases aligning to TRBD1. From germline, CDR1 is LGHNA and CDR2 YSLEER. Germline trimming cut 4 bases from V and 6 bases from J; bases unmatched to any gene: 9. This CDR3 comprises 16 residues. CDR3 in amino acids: CASSPGDRGWTDTQYF. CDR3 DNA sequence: TGCGCCAGCAGCCCAGGGGACAGGGGGTGGACCGATACGCAGTATTTT.

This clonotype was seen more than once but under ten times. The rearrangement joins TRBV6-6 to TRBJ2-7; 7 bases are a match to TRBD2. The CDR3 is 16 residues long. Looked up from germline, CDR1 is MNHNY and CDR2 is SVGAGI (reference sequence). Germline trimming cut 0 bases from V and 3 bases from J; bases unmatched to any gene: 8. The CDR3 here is CASSYSSAGVNYEQYV. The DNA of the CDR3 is TGTGCCAGCAGTTACTCGTCCGCGGGGGTCAACTACGAGCAGTACGTC.

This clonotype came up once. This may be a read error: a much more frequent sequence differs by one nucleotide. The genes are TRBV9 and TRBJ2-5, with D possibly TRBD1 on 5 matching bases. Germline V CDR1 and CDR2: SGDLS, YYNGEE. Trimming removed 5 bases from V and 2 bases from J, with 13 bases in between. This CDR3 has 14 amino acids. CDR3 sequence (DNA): TGTGCCAGCAGAGTGGGCAGGGATCAAGAGACCCAGTACTTC. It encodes CASRVGRDQETQYF. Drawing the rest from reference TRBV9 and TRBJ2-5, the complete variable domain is DSGVTQTPKHLITATGQRVTLRCSPRSGDLSVYWYQQSLDQGLQFLIQYYNGEERAKGNILERFSAQQFPDLHSELNLSSLELGDSALYFCASRVGRDQETQYFGPGTRLLVL.

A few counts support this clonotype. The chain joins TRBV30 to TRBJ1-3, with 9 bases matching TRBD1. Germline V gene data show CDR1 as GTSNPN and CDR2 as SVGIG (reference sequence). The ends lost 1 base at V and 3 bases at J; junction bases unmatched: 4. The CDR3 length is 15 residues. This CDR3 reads CAWSGGQGSGNTIYF. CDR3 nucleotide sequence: TGTGCCTGGAGTGGGGGACAGGGAAGTGGAAACACCATATATTTT.

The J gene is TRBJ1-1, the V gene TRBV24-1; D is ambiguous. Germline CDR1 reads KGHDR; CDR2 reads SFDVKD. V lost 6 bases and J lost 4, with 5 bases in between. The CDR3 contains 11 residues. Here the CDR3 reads CATSSATEAFF. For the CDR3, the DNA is TGTGCCACCAGTTCGGCCACTGAAGCTTTCTTT.

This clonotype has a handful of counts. CDR3 sequence (DNA): TGCGCCAGCAGCCAAGGACCCGTGGACACAGATACGCAGTATTTT. Residues: CASSQGPVDTDTQYF. The V call is TRBV4-3, the J call TRBJ2-3; the D is unclear. Germline V gene sequence: CDR1 LGHNA, CDR2 YSLEER. The CDR3 is 15 amino acids. Trimming removed 1 base at V and 2 bases at J, with 10 bases between.

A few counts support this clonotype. The CDR3 sequence is CASSAGTPNTEAFF. The CDR3 DNA reads as TGTGCCAGCAGTGCCGGGACGCCCAACACTGAAGCTTTCTTT. The rearrangement links TRBV28 to TRBJ1-1, with a weak D call TRBD1 (5 bases). Trimming took 5 bases from V and 2 from J, leaving 12 bases between them. Germline-derived CDR1 and CDR2 are MDHEN and SYDVKM. This CDR3 contains 14 residues.

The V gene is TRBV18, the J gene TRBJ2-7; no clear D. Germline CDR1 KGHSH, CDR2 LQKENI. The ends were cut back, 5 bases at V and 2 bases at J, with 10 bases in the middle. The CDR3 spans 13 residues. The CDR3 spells CASSGGVAYEQYF. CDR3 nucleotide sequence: TGTGCCAGCTCAGGCGGAGTGGCCTACGAGCAGTACTTC.

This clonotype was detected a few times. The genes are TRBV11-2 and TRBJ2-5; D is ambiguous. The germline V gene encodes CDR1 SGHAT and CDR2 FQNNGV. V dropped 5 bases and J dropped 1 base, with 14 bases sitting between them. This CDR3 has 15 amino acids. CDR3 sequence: CASSRASWLQETQYF. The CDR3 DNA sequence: TGTGCCAGCAGCCGGGCTTCGTGGCTCCAAGAGACCCAGTACTTC.